The next 16 T cell receptor beta chains were all read from a single sample in a study of shared clonotypes between healthy human individuals. Produced via immunoSEQ multiplex PCR; TCRdb's table is partial and in-frame only. This sample has more than 900,000 clones; approximately 78% occur once, and the top ten carry more than 0.55%. The source material was memory CD4+ T cells from PBMCs. Subset meaning: CD45RA-negative fraction. All receptors derive from a man younger than 35 in good health. Some clones in this sample may be carry-over from other donors' samples.

Comments on this clone: At one end, the junction sequence differs from germline, possibly due to a read error. Other DNA sequences from this sample encode an identical CDR3 as well. V is TRBV11-2 and J is TRBJ2-5; D is undetermined. CDR3 length equals 11 residues. CDR1 is SGHAT and CDR2 is FQNNGV in the germline V gene. As DNA, the CDR3 is TGCGCCAGCAGCTTGTGGGAGACCCAGTACTTC. Protein sequence: CASSLWETQYF.

The V and J genes are TRBV11-3 and TRBJ2-1; tentatively, D is TRBD2 (5 bases). Germline V gives CDR1 SGHNT, CDR2 YENEEA. This CDR3 comprises 13 residues. The V and J ends lost 11 bases and 12 bases respectively, with 23 bases between them. The CDR3: CAGRAIGPRGQFF. The DNA for the CDR3 is TGTGCCGGCCGGGCCATAGGTCCCCGGGGGCAGTTCTTC.

The chain is built from TRBV28 and TRBJ2-4, with D possibly matching TRBD1 (6 bases). Germline loops: CDR1 MDHEN, CDR2 SYDVKM. The length of the CDR3 is 18 residues. The V end was cut by 7 bases, the J end by 2 bases, with 24 bases between. The CDR3 coding sequence is TGTGCCAGCACCCCTGCCGGGGAATGGGGGCCTTCCAAAAACATTCAGTACTTC. Amino acids: CASTPAGEWGPSKNIQYF.

This clone was recorded a few times. V and J are TRBV18 and TRBJ1-1; TRBD1 might be the D (6 bases). V lost 3 bases and J 1 base, leaving 9 bases between the germline ends. Germline-derived CDR1 and CDR2 are KGHSH and LQKENI. The CDR3 spans 14 residues. In DNA, the CDR3 is TGTGCCAGCTCACCGACGGGACAGAACACTGAAGCTTTCTTT. Its protein product is CASSPTGQNTEAFF.

The CDR3 loop reads CASSLASGVGQETQYF. CDR3 nucleotides: TGTGCCAGCAGCTTAGCTTCCGGGGTAGGGCAAGAGACCCAGTACTTC. V usage is TRBV7-2 and J usage is TRBJ2-5; the D gene is possibly TRBD2 (5 bases). This CDR3 spans 16 amino acids. Germline V lookup: CDR1 SGHTA, CDR2 FQGNSA. Between the trimmed V and J ends, which lost 0 bases and 2 bases, there was a span of 13 bases.

This clone was counted many times. The CDR3 loop is CSVEHGELFF. For the CDR3, the DNA is TGCAGCGTTGAACACGGGGAGCTGTTTTTT. The V and J genes are TRBV29-1 and TRBJ2-2; the D is unclear. The CDR3 totals 10 residues. V lost 2 bases to trimming and J lost 7 bases, with 2 bases between them. In germline, CDR1 is SQVTM, CDR2 ANQGSEA.

This chain joins TRBV18 and TRBJ1-3; possibly TRBD1 for D (6 bases). Between the trimmed V and J ends, which lost 5 bases and 0 bases, there was a span of 11 bases. Germline V CDR1 and CDR2: KGHSH, LQKENI. This CDR3 region has 15 residues. The CDR3 is CASSADSNSGNTIYF. DNA for the CDR3: TGTGCCAGCTCAGCGGACAGCAACTCTGGAAACACCATATATTTT.

The rearrangement uses TRBV5-4 and TRBJ2-1, with D tentatively TRBD2 (5 bases). Trimming removed 7 bases at V and 5 bases at J, with 13 bases between. CDR1 and CDR2 from the germline V gene are SGHNT and YYREEE (reference sequence). The CDR3 has 13 amino acids. This CDR3 reads CASGEIRDNEQFF. The CDR3, as DNA: TGTGCCAGCGGGGAGATTAGGGACAATGAGCAGTTCTTC. The variable domain in full, completed from reference TRBV5-4 and TRBJ2-1, reads ETGVTQSPTHLIKTRGQQVTLRCSSQSGHNTVSWYQQALGQGPQFIFQYYREEENGRGNFPPRFSGLQFPNYSSELNVNALELDDSALYLCASGEIRDNEQFFGPGTRLTVL.

The chain employs TRBV27 and TRBJ2-1; tentatively, D is TRBD1 (6 bases). V was trimmed by 7 bases and J by 5 bases, leaving 24 bases between them. The CDR3 totals 17 residues. CDR1 is MNHEY, CDR2 SMNVEV, per germline (reference sequence). The CDR3: CASKSGQGPQRDNEQFF. The CDR3 coding sequence is TGTGCCAGCAAATCGGGCCAGGGGCCCCAAAGGGACAATGAGCAGTTCTTC.

This chain links TRBV6-6 with TRBJ2-5; 7 bases agree with TRBD2. The CDR3 is made up of 13 amino acids. Germline CDR1 is MNHNY and CDR2 is SVGAGI (reference sequence). The ends lost 6 bases at V and 4 bases at J; junction bases unmatched: 5. CDR3 nucleotide sequence: TGTGCCAGCAGCCCTGGGGGGGGAGAGACCCAGTACTTC. This codes for CASSPGGGETQYF.

The CDR3 region is CASSGQGRGGYTF. Written as DNA, the CDR3 is TGTGCCAGCAGTGGACAGGGTCGTGGTGGCTACACCTTC. The chain carries TRBV6-1 and TRBJ1-2; 7 positions match TRBD1. After removal of 4 bases from V and 7 bases from J, the junction contained 6 bases not matched to a gene. The germline gives CDR1 MNHNS, CDR2 SASEGT. CDR3 length: 13 residues.

This clone was detected once. The chain couples TRBV7-9 to TRBJ2-1; 8 bases map to TRBD2. CDR1 is SEHNR, CDR2 FQNEAQ, per germline (reference sequence). The CDR3 sequence is 15 residues long. Unmatched junction bases numbered 12, after V lost 7 bases and J lost 7 bases. The CDR3 DNA is TGTGCCAGCATCCTAGCCAGCGGGAGTTTAAATGAGCAGTTCTTC. It is translated as CASILASGSLNEQFF.

In its sample, this clone was seen once. Other DNA sequences in the sample encode the same CDR3. This chain joins TRBV30 and TRBJ2-1; TRBD2 aligns across 13 bases. Germline CDR1 reads GTSNPN; CDR2 reads SVGIG (reference sequence). The CDR3 runs to 14 residues. Trimming took 2 bases from V and 7 from J; bases not matched to a gene: 2. The CDR3 DNA reads TGTGCCTGGAGTAGGACTAGCGGGAGTAATGAGCAGTTCTTC. Residues: CAWSRTSGSNEQFF.

The count of this clone is one. This chain uses TRBV18 with TRBJ2-2, with D possibly TRBD1 on 5 matching bases. The CDR3 runs 15 residues. CDR1 and CDR2 from the germline V gene are KGHSH and LQKENI. Trimming shortened V by 5 bases and J by 0 bases, and 10 bases separated the two germline ends. The DNA for the CDR3 is TGTGCCAGCTCAATCAGGGCCACGAACACCGGGGAGCTGTTTTTT. It is translated as CASSIRATNTGELFF.

In the case of this clone: Other DNA sequences from this sample encode an identical CDR3 as well. This chain uses TRBV28 with TRBJ1-1; D uncertain. From germline, CDR1 is MDHEN and CDR2 SYDVKM. Deletions cut 3 bases from V and 5 bases from J, with 4 bases between. CDR3 size: 11 residues. The CDR3, as DNA: TGTGCCAGCAGTTTGAGGACTGAAGCTTTCTTT. Protein: CASSLRTEAFF.

This chain links TRBV28 with TRBJ2-5; D gene ambiguous. Per germline, CDR1 MDHEN and CDR2 SYDVKM. Trimming removed 6 bases at V and 4 bases at J, with 9 bases between. The CDR3 length is 12 residues. CDR3 DNA sequence: TGTGCCAGCAGGATTTATGGAGAGACCCAGTACTTC. It encodes CASRIYGETQYF. Full variable domain (rest looked up from reference TRBV28 and TRBJ2-5): DVKVTQSSRYLVKRTGEKVFLECVQDMDHENMFWYRQDPGLGLRLIYFSYDVKMKEKGDIPEGYSVSREKKERFSLILESASTNQTSMYLCASRIYGETQYFGPGTRLLVL.